The clone carrying this T cell receptor beta chain is a singleton in its sample. These data are taken from a study of blood T cell repertoires in COVID-19. Turning to the study itself: There were acute and convalescent COVID-19 samples, and they came from the United States, Italy and Spain.

Trimming removed 4 bases at V and 6 bases at J, with 13 bases between. The CDR3 consists of 14 residues. CDR1 is MRHNA, CDR2 SNTAGT, per germline. Sequencing used immunoSEQ multiplex PCR; TCRdb keeps in-frame clones, though not all of them. The repertoire holds over 200,000 clones, with 88% as singletons. Sequencing was done on a sample of peripheral blood. This receptor was taken from a man between 18 and 35 years old with active or convalescent COVID-19. The chain uses TRBV6-4 and TRBJ1-5; weak D call: TRBD1 (6 bases). Here the CDR3 DNA reads TGTGCCAGCAGTGTGTCAGGGGCTGGTCAGCCCCAGCATTTT. This translates into CASSVSGAGQPQHF.